The rows below give T cell receptor beta chains drawn from one sample of a study of CD8+ T cells in alopecia areata. The table came from immunoSEQ multiplex PCR; TCRdb's copy has only in-frame clones and leaves some out. The table shows over 150,000 clones, with approximately 62% occurring only once. Sequences were derived from CD4+ T cells sorted from blood, sampled at week 24, from a patient treated with tofacitinib. The origin of the receptors is a human donor with alopecia areata. The CDR3 runs from the conserved cysteine through the conserved F or W. The order of the fields is D gene, V gene, J gene, clone size, CDR3 DNA, CDR3 protein. A D gene is named only where the DNA matches it firmly. The size of a clone is reported for some rows only, either as once, few or many, or as a class for expanded clones.

>.|TRBV7-7|TRBJ2-5|few
TGTGCTAGCAGCTTAGGGCAGGGGAAGACCCAGTACTTC
CASSLGQGKTQYF
>TRBD1|TRBV29-1|TRBJ1-2|.
TGCAGCGTTGGGGACAGGGCGTCTGGCTACACCTTC
CSVGDRASGYTF
>.|TRBV14|TRBJ1-6|.
TGTGCCAGCAGCCAAGGATATAATTCACCCCTCCACTTT
CASSQGYNSPLHF
>.|TRBV5-1|TRBJ2-7|once
TGCGCCAGCAGCTTGGGATACCGTGGATCCTACGAGCAGTACTTC
CASSLGYRGSYEQYF
>.|TRBV6-5|TRBJ2-1|.
TGTGCCAGCAGTTACTCGAGGCGGGGCAATGAGCAGTTCTTC
CASSYSRRGNEQFF
>.|TRBV23-1|TRBJ1-4|few
TGCGCCAGCAGTGCGGATGAACTGTTTTTT
CASSADELFF
>TRBD1|TRBV6-6|TRBJ1-1|few
TGTGCCAGCAGTTGGCCGGGACAGGGGGCGACGGAAGCTTTCTTT
CASSWPGQGATEAFF
>TRBD1|TRBV10-3|TRBJ2-6|.
TGTGCCATCAGTCAGGCAGGGGGCCTAACTGGGGCCAACGTCCTGACTTTC
CAISQAGGLTGANVLTF
>TRBD2|TRBV29-1|TRBJ2-2|few
TGCAGCGTTGGCGGGGGACCGCCGAACACCGGGGAGCTGTTTTTT
CSVGGGPPNTGELFF
>.|TRBV29-1|TRBJ2-5|.
TGCAGCGTTGAGGCTAACCGTGAAGAGATCCAGTACTTC
CSVEANREEIQYF
>.|TRBV10-3|TRBJ2-3|.
TGTGCCATCAGTGTCGGGCTAGCTGTCACAGATACGCAGTATTTT
CAISVGLAVTDTQYF